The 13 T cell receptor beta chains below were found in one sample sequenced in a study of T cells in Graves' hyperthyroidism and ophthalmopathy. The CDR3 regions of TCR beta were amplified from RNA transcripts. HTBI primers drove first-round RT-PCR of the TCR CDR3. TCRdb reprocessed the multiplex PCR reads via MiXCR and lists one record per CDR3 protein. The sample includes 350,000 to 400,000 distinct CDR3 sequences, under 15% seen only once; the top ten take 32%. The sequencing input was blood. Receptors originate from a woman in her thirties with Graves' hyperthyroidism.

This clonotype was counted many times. The CDR3 nucleotides are TGTGCCAGCAGCCAAGATGAGATTAGGGGATTGGACACTGAAGCTTTCTTT. Residues: CASSQDEIRGLDTEAFF. This chain uses TRBV3-1 with TRBJ1-1; tentative D call: TRBD1 (5 bases). The CDR3 has 17 residues. Looked up from germline, CDR1 is LGHDT and CDR2 is YNNKEL (reference sequence). Trimming removed 0 bases at V and 3 bases at J, with 17 bases between. The full variable domain, completed using reference TRBV3-1 and TRBJ1-1, is DTAVSQTPKYLVTQMGNDKSIKCEQNLGHDTMYWYKQDSKKFLKIMFSYNNKELIINETVPNRFSPKSPDKAHLNLHINSLELGDSAVYFCASSQDEIRGLDTEAFFGQGTRLTVV.

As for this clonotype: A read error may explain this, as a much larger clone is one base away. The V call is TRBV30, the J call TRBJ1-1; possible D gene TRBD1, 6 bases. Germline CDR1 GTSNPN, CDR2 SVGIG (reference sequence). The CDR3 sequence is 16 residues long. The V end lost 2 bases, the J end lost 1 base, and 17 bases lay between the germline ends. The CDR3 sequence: CAWSIQIGQRNTEAFF. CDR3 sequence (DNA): TGTGCCTGGAGTATACAGATTGGACAGAGGAACACTGAAGCTTTCTTT. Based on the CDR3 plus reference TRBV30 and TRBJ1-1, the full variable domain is SQTIHQWPATLVQPVGSPLSLECTVEGTSNPNLYWYRQAAGRGLQLLFYSVGIGQISSEVPQNLSASRPQDRQFILSSKKLLLSDSGFYLCAWSIQIGQRNTEAFFGQGTRLTVV.

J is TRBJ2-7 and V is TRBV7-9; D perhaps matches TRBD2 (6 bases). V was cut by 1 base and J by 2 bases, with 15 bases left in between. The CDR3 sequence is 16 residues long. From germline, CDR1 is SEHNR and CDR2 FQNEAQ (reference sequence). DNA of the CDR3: TGTGCCAGCAGCTTAGGGTTGCGGGGTACTCCCTACGAGCAGTACTTC. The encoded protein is CASSLGLRGTPYEQYF.

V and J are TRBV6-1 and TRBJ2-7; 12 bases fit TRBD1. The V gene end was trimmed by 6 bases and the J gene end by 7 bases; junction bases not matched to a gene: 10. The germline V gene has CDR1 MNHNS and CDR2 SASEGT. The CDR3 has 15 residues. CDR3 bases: TGTGCCAGCAGAACTCCGGGACAGGGGGCTCAAGAGCAGTACTTC. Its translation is CASRTPGQGAQEQYF.

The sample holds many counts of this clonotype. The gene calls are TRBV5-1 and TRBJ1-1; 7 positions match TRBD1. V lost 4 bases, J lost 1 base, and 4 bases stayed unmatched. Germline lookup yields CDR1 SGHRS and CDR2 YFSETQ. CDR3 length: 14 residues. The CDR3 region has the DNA TGCGCCAGCAGCGAGGGACAGCCGAACACTGAAGCTTTCTTT. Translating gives CASSEGQPNTEAFF. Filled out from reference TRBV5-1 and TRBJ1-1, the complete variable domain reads KAGVTQTPRYLIKTRGQQVTLSCSPISGHRSVSWYQQTPGQGLQFLFEYFSETQRNKGNFPGRFSGRQFSNSRSEMNVSTLELGDSALYLCASSEGQPNTEAFFGQGTRLTVV.

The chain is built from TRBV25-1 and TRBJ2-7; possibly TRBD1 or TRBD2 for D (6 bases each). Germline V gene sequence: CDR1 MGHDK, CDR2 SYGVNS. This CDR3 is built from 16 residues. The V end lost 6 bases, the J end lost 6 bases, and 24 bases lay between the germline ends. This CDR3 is CASSSTTGSRGIEQYF. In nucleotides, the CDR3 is TGTGCCAGCAGCTCGACTACAGGGTCGCGCGGGATCGAGCAGTACTTC.

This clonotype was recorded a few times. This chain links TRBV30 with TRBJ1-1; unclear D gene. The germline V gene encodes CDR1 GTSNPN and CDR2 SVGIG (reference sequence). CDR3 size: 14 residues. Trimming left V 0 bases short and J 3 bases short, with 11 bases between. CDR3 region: CAWSVNSGYTEAFF. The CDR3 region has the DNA TGTGCCTGGAGTGTAAATTCGGGGTACACTGAAGCTTTCTTT.

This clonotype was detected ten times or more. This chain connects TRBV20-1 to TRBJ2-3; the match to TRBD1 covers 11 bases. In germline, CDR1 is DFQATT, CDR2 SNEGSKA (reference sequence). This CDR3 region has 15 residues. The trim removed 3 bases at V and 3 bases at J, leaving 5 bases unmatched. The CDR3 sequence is CSASSDRGLTDTQYF. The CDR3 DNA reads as TGCAGTGCTAGCTCGGACAGGGGGCTTACAGATACGCAGTATTTT.

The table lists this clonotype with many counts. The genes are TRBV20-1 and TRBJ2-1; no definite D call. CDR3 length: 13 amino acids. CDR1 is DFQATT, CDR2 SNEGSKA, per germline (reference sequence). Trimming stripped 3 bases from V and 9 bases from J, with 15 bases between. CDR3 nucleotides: TGCAGTGCTAGCAGCATCGTGGAGACTGAGCAGTTCTTC. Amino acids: CSASSIVETEQFF.

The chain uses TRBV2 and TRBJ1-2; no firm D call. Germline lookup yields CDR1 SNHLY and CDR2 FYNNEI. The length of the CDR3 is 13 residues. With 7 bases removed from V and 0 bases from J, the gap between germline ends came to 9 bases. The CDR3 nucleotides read TGTGCCAGCACTCTGACAACTAACTATGGCTACACCTTC. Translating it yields CASTLTTNYGYTF.

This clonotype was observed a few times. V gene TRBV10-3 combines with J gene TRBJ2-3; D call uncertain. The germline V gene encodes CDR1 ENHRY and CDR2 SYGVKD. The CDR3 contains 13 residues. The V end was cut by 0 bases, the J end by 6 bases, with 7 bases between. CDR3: CAISESAGDTQYF. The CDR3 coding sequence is TGTGCCATCAGTGAGTCAGCTGGGGATACGCAGTATTTT.

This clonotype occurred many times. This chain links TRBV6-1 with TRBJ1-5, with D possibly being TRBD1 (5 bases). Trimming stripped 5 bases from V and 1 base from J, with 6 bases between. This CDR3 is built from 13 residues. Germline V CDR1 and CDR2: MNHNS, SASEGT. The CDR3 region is CASSWDSNQPQHF. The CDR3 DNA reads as TGTGCCAGCAGTTGGGACAGCAATCAGCCCCAGCATTTT.

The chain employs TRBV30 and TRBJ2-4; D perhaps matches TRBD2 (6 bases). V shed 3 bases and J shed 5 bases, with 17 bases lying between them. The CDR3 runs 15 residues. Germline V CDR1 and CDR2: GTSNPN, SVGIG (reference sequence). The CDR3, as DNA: TGTGCCTGGAGACCTATCCAAGCGGGCCAAAACATTCAGTACTTC. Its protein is CAWRPIQAGQNIQYF. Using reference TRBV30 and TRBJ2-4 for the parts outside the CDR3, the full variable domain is SQTIHQWPATLVQPVGSPLSLECTVEGTSNPNLYWYRQAAGRGLQLLFYSVGIGQISSEVPQNLSASRPQDRQFILSSKKLLLSDSGFYLCAWRPIQAGQNIQYFGAGTRLSVL.